This TCR beta chain was recorded in a study of shared clonotypes between healthy human individuals. V was pared by 0 bases and J by 3 bases, with 15 bases between. Per germline, CDR1 LNHNV and CDR2 YYDKDF (reference sequence). The CDR3 extends over 16 amino acids. The repertoire was sequenced with immunoSEQ multiplex PCR; TCRdb's copy has only in-frame clones and lacks some. The repertoire has around 750,000 clones, 74% of them found once; the top ten carry 1.5% to 2%. The specimen sequenced was memory CD4+ T cells sorted from blood. Subset meaning: CD45RA-negative fraction. This receptor was taken from a woman under 40 in good health. The chain links TRBV15 to TRBJ2-7; D not certain. The CDR3 is CATSREIGSGDYEQYF. The CDR3 DNA reads TGTGCCACCAGCAGAGAAATTGGGTCTGGAGACTACGAGCAGTACTTC.